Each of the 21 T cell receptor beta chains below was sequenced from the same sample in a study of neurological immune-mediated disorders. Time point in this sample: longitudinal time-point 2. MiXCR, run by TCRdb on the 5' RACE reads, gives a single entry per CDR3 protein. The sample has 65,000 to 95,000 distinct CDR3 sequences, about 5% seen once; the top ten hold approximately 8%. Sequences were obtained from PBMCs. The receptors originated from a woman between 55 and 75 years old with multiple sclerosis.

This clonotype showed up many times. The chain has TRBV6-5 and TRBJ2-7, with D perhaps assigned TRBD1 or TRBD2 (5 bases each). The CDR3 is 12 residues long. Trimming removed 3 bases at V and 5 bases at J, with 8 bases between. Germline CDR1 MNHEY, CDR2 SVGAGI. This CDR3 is CASSYGGNEQYF. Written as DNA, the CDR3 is TGTGCCAGCAGTTATGGGGGAAACGAGCAGTACTTC.

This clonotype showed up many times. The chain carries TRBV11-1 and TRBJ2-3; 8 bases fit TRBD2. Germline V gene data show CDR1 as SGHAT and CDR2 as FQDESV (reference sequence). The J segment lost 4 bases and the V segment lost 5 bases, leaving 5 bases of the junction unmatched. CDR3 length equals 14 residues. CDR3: CASSHGGAPDTQYF. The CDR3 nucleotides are TGTGCCAGCAGCCACGGGGGGGCCCCAGATACGCAGTATTTT.

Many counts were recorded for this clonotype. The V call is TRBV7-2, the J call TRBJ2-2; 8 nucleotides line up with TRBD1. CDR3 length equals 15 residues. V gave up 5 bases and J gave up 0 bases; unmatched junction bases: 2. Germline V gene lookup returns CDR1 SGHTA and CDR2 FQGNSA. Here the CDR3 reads CASSATGANTGELFF. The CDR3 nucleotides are TGTGCCAGCAGCGCGACAGGGGCGAACACCGGGGAGCTGTTTTTT.

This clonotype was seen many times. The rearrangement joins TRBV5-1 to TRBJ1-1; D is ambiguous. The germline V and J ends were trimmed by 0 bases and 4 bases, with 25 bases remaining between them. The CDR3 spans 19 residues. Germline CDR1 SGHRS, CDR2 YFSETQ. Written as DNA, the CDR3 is TGCGCCAGCAGCTTGGATCCCCGGGCTCGTTCTGGGATTGGCACTGAAGCTTTCTTT. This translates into CASSLDPRARSGIGTEAFF.

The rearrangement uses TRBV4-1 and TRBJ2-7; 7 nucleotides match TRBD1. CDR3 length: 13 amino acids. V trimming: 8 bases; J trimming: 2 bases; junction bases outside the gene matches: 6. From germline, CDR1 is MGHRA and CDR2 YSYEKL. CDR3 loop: CASPTGKPYEQYF. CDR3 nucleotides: TGCGCCAGCCCGACAGGGAAACCCTACGAGCAGTACTTC.

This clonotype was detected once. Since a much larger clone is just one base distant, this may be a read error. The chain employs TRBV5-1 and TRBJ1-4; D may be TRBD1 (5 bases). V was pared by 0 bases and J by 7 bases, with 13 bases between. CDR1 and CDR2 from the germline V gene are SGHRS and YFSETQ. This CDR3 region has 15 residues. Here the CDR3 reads CASSLVGRSTEKLFF. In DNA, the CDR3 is TGCGCCAGCAGCTTGGTGGGACGGAGTACTGAAAAACTGTTTTTT.

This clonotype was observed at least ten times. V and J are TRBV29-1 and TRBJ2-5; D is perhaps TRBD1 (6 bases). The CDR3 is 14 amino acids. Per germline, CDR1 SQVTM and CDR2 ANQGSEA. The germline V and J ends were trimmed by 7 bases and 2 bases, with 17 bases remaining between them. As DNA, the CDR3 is TGCAGCGCTAACAGCCCCGGACAGCAAGAGACCCAGTACTTC. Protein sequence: CSANSPGQQETQYF.

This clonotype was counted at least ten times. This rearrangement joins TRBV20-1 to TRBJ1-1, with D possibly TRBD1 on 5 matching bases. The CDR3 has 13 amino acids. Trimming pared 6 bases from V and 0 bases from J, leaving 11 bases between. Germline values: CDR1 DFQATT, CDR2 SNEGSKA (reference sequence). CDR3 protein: CSAGHLMNTEAFF. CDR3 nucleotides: TGCAGTGCAGGACACCTCATGAACACTGAAGCTTTCTTT.

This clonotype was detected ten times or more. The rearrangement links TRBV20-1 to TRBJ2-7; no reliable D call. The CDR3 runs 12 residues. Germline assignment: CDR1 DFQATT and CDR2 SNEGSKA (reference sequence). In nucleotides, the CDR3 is TGCAGCTGGTCCACGGATACGGGCGAGCAGTACTTC. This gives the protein CSWSTDTGEQYF.

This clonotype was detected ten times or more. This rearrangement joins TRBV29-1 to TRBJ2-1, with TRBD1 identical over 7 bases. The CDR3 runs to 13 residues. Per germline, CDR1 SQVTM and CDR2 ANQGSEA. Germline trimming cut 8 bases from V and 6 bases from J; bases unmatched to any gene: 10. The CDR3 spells CSLDRTLSNEQFF. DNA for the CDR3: TGCAGCTTGGACAGGACCCTTTCCAATGAGCAGTTCTTC.

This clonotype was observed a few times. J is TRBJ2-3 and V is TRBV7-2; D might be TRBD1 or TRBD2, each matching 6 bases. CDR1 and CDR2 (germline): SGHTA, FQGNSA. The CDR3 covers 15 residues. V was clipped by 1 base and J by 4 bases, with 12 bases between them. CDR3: CASSLEGGPADTQYF. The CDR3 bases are TGTGCCAGCAGCTTAGAAGGGGGGCCGGCAGATACGCAGTATTTT.

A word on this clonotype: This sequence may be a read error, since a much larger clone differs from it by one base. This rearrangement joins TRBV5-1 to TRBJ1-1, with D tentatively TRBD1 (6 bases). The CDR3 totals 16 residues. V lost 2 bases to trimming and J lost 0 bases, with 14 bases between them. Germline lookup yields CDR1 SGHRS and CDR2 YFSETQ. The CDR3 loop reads CASSLGQRYMNTEAFF. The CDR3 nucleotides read TGCGCCAGCAGCTTAGGACAGCGGTACATGAACACTGAAGCTTTCTTT.

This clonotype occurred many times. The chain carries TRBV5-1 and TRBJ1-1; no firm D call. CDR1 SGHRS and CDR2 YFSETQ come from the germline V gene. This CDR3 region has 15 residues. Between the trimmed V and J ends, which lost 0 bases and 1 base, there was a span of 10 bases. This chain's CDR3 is CASSLGPGGNTEAFF. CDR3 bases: TGCGCCAGCAGCTTGGGACCTGGAGGGAACACTGAAGCTTTCTTT. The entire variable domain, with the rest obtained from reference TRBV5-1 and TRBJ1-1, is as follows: KAGVTQTPRYLIKTRGQQVTLSCSPISGHRSVSWYQQTPGQGLQFLFEYFSETQRNKGNFPGRFSGRQFSNSRSEMNVSTLELGDSALYLCASSLGPGGNTEAFFGQGTRLTVV.

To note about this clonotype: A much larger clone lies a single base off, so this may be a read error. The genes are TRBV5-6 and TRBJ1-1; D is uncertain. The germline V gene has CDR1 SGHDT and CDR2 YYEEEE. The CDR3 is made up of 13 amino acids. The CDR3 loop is CASSLGSNTESFF. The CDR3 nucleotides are TGTGCCAGCAGCTTGGGGTCGAACACTGAATCTTTCTTT.

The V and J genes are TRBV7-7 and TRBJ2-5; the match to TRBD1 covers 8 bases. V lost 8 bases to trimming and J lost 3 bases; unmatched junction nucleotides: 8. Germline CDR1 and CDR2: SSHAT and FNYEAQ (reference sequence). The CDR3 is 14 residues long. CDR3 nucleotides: TGTGCCAGCTTCGGACAGGGAGGAGAAGAGACCCAGTACTTC. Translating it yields CASFGQGGEETQYF.

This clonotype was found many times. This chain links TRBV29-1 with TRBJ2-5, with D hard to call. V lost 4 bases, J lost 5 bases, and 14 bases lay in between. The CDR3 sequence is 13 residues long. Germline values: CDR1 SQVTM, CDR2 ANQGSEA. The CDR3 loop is CSVGPTLAETQYF. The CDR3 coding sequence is TGCAGCGTTGGGCCGACCTTGGCGGAGACCCAGTACTTC.

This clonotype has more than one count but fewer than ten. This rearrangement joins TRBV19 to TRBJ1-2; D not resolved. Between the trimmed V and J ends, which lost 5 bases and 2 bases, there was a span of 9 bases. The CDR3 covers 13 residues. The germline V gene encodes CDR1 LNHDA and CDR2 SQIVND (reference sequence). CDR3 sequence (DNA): TGTGCCAGTAGTTGGAATGGGAACTATGGCTACACCTTC. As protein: CASSWNGNYGYTF.

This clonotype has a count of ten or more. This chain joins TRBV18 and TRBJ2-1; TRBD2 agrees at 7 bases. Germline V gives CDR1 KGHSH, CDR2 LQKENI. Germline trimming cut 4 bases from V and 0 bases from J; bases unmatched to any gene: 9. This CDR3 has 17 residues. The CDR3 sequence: CASSRRGGQSSYNEQFF. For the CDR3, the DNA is TGTGCCAGCTCACGACGGGGAGGGCAGAGCTCCTACAATGAGCAGTTCTTC.

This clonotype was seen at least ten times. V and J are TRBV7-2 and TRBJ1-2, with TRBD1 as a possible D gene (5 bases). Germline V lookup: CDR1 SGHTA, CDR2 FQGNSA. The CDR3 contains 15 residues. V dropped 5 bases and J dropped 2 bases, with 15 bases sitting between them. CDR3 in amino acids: CASSPWTSLNYGYTF. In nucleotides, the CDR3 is TGTGCCAGCAGCCCCTGGACAAGCCTCAACTATGGCTACACCTTC.

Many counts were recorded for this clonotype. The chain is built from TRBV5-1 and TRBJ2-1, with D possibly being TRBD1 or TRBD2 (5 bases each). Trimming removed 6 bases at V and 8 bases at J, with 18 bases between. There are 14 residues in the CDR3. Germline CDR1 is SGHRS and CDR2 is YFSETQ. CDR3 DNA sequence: TGCGCCAGCACCCTCCGAACTCGAGGGGATGAGCAGTTCTTC. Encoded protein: CASTLRTRGDEQFF.

The CDR3 region has the DNA TGCGCCAGCAGTCCAGGACTCATGAACACTGAAGCTTTCTTT. Protein product: CASSPGLMNTEAFF. The chain uses TRBV10-2 and TRBJ1-1; the D is unclear. The CDR3 runs 14 residues. V was pared by 5 bases and J by 0 bases, with 10 bases between. Germline loops: CDR1 WSHSY, CDR2 SAAADI.